What follows is one T cell receptor (beta chain) and its context. The antigen is unknown. This specimen comes from a study of blood T cells in healthy people across ages. Findings and caveats of the study: Researchers said unsorted PBMCs prevented a conclusive naive versus antigen-experienced comparison. A roughly linear age-dependent decrease characterized TCR beta diversity per million T cells.

Trimming took off 0 bases at V and 3 bases at J, with 3 bases between the two ends. Germline lookup yields CDR1 MNHEY and CDR2 SVGAGI. This CDR3 spans 13 amino acids. Primed by a sample-barcoded 5' primer and a J-beta primer mix, a second PCR proceeded for roughly 7 to 11 cycles. TCRdb re-analysed the 5' RACE reads in MiXCR, keeping a single row per CDR3 protein. The repertoire has more than 1,000,000 distinct CDR3 sequences, roughly 24% of them found once; the top ten carry around 0.75%. The same data also contributed to another study, on T cells of mothers and their children.

The sequence was collected from a girl aged 2-10 years in good health. V usage is TRBV6-5 and J usage is TRBJ1-5; no firm D call. The sample was blood. CDR3 amino acids: CASSYSPNQPQHF. In DNA form, the CDR3 reads TGTGCCAGCAGTTACTCACCCAATCAGCCCCAGCATTTT.